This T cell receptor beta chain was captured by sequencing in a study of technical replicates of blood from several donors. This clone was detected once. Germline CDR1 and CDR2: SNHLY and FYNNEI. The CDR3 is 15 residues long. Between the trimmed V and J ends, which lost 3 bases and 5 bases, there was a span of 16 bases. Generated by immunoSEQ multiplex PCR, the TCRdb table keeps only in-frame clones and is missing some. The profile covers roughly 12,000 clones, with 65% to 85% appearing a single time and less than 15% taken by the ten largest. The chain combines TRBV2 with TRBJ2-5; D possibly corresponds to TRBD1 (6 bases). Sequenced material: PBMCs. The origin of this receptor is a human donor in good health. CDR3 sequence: CASSDQGQSLETQYF. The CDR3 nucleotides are TGTGCCAGCAGTGACCAGGGGCAGTCACTCGAGACCCAGTACTTC.